Sequencing of this TCR beta chain was carried out in a study of regulatory T cells in long-lasting Graves disease. Study details: The study counted Graves' disease as persistent given over 5 years of antithyroid drugs and positive TSH receptor antibodies.

The study, taken as a whole, reports: Segments TRBV28, TRBJ1-2 and TRBJ2-5 showed preferential usage in persistent disease.

The V segment lost 1 base and the J segment 8 bases; nucleotides outside the gene matches: 4. The CDR3 is made up of 13 amino acids. The germline V gene has CDR1 MDHEN and CDR2 SYDVKM. Time point: persistent/refractory GD, antithyroid drugs over 5 years with positive TRAb. The TCR library was made from RNA that had been extracted from PBMCs in TRIzol. Diagnoses of Graves' disease were made by American Thyroid Association guidelines. This clonotype was counted many times. Its specificity is unknown. Combining iRepertoire HTBI primers with Arm-PCR of CDR3 regions, the authors built TCR beta libraries. TCRdb re-derived calls from the multiplex PCR reads in MiXCR, one entry per CDR3 protein. Counted here are about 460,000 distinct CDR3 sequences, approximately 23% occurring once; the ten biggest clones make up 13%.

The sequences come from peripheral blood mononuclear cells (PBMCs), collected when the disease was refractory, from a patient treated with antithyroid drugs. This chain uses TRBV28 with TRBJ1-2; 7 nucleotides match TRBD1. The source of this sequence is a female donor with Graves disease. The CDR3 here is CASSLSQGVGYTF. Here the CDR3 DNA reads TGTGCCAGCAGTTTATCCCAGGGGGTCGGCTACACCTTC.